This T cell receptor (beta chain) was recovered during a study of Ad26.COV2.S vaccination and SARS-CoV-2 variants (dated by TCRdb to the early 2020s). As for the study more broadly: Vaccine-arm donors were drawn from COV1001, a multicentre, randomized, double-blind, placebo-controlled phase I-IIa trial of Ad26.COV2.S in healthy adults. Ad26.COV2.S was administered intramuscularly at a dose of 5x10^10 or 1x10^11 viral particles, either as one shot or as two shots given 56 days apart. A total of 32 samples were included in the TCR-sequenced set, comprising around 20 Ad26.COV2.S vaccine recipients, 5 placebo recipients and 8 SARS-CoV-2 convalescent individuals. TCRbeta repertoire sequencing served as the tool for gauging how specific and how broad the SARS-CoV-2-reactive T cell receptors were following Ad26.COV2.S vaccination. Participants in the trial were split at random into five groups of five each, receiving low-dose or high-dose Ad26.COV2.S once or twice, or else placebo on both occasions. Blinding of investigators to trial group allocation was maintained during experiments and outcome assessment.

This clone is a singleton in its sample. Its antigen is not yet known. No quality values exist for individual bases; no much larger clone is one base distant. The immunoSEQ Assay was the method used to sequence TCRbeta CDR3 regions. After extraction, genomic DNA underwent amplification by bias-controlled multiplex PCR, followed by high-throughput sequencing. In the paper's pipeline: To quantify the absolute abundance of every unique TCRbeta CDR3 region, sequences were collapsed and filtered. Usable DNA was measured by amplifying reference genes present in all nucleated cells, and TCRbeta template counts were normalized to that usable DNA to estimate T cell fraction. Repertoire TCRs were annotated as SARS-CoV-2-specific by exact matching of V gene, CDR3 amino acid sequence and J gene to a known reactive TCR set. MIRA supplied the reference SARS-CoV-2 TCR set, which was filtered for enrichment in COVID-19-positive ImmuneCODE repertoires so that public or cross-reactive TCRs were removed. Based on the MIRA antigens, annotated TCRs were further analysed at the level of specific ORF or position within ORF. Breadth was defined as annotated unique rearrangements over total unique productive rearrangements; depth was the summed frequency of those rearrangements. Two-sided Wilcoxon rank-sum tests were used to compare TCR breadth between groups. The table was pulled from immuneACCESS by TCRdb, which kept in-frame rearrangements only. Such tables lose some clones; where checked, under half of the loss comes from unresolved V genes, and the rest has no known cause. V and J calls plus clone size are reproduced from that table; the DNA served to infer D and trimming. The sample table holds about 370,000 clones, of which more than 85% were seen once. The ten top clones hold under 4% of the sample.

From the germline V gene (reference sequence), CDR1 is LNHDA and CDR2 is SQIVND. Measured from the cysteine to the phenylalanine, the CDR3 is 13 residues long. Only the CDR3 part of the read is kept: 39 bases, read in frame from the first base. Between the V and J ends, shortened by 7 bases and 5 bases respectively, the junction contains 12 bases. Sample treatment or condition, as interpreted from the label and publication: 15 to 20 received Ad26.COV2.S at low or high dose, single or two shots; 5 received placebo; per-sample allocation not given. For vaccine and placebo recipients, the sequenced repertoires came from samples collected on day 63 after the first injection. Between 29 July and 7 August 2020, Cohort 1b enrolled 25 adults aged 18-55 years at one site in Boston, USA. As a vaccine, Ad26.COV2.S was a replication-incompetent adenovirus type 26 vector that expressed a prefusion-stabilized SARS-CoV-2 spike protein derived from the original Wuhan strain.

Overall study outcomes, separate from this receptor: After vaccination, substantial breadth of spike-specific CD8+ and CD4+ T cell responses was reported. Spike-specific TCR breadth was higher in Ad26.COV2.S recipients than in placebo recipients (P = 0.0014). The authors noted that total T cell responses may have been underestimated by the TCR breadth and depth analyses. The study was not powered to compare responses between vaccine doses or regimens. Comparable non-spike TCR breadth was observed between vaccine and placebo recipients, consistent with only spike being contained in the vaccine.

Sample: peripheral blood, taken in a trial of Ad26.COV2.S vaccine versus placebo. The sequence was obtained from a person between 18 and 65 years old who received the Ad26.COV2.S COVID-19 vaccine or a placebo. Recombination linked TRBV19 to TRBJ1-5; the D gene identity is not certain. CDR3 reads: CASNYVKDQPQHF. The nucleotide sequence is TGTGCCAGTAATTACGTAAAGGATCAGCCCCAGCATTTT.